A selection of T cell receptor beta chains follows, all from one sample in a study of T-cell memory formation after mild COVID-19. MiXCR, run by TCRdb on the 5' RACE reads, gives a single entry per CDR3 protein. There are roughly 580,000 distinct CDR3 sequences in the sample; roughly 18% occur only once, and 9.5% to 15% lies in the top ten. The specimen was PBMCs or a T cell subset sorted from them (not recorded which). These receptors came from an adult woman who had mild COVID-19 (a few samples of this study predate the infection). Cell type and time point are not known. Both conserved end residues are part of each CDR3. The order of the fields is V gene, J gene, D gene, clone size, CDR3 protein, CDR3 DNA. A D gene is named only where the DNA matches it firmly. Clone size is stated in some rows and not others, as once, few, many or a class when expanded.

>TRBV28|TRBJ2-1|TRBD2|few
CASSFWTSGGPNYNEQFF
TGTGCCAGCAGTTTCTGGACTAGCGGGGGGCCCAATTACAATGAGCAGTTCTTC
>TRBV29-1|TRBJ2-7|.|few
CSVSGSWGSYEQYF
TGCAGCGTCTCCGGGTCTTGGGGCTCCTACGAGCAGTACTTC
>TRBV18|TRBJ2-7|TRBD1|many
CASSPRDSYEQYF
TGTGCCAGCAGCCCCCGGGACAGCTACGAGCAGTACTTC
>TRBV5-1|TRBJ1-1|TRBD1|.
CASSPGQGAFGNTEAFF
TGCGCCAGCAGCCCAGGACAGGGGGCGTTTGGGAACACTGAAGCTTTCTTT
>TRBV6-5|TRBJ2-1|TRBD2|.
CASSTRLARSNEQFF
TGTGCCAGCAGTACCCGACTAGCTAGGAGTAATGAGCAGTTCTTC
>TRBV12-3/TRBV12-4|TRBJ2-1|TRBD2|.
CASSLRRGDNEQFF
TGTGCCAGCAGTTTAAGGCGGGGGGACAATGAGCAGTTCTTC
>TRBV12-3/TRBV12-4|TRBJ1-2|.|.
CASSSSGARRNYGYTF
TGTGCCAGCAGTTCGTCAGGGGCCCGAAGGAACTATGGCTACACCTTC
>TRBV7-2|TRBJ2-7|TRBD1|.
CASSQGTDPSYEQYF
TGTGCCAGCAGCCAGGGGACAGACCCCTCCTACGAGCAGTACTTC
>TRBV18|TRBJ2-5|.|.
CASSTGLLETQYF
TGTGCCAGCTCAACGGGACTGCTGGAGACCCAGTACTTC
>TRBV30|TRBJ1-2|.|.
CAWSVDAGSYTF
TGTGCCTGGAGTGTGGACGCCGGGAGCTACACCTTC
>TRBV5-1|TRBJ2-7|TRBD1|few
CASSLSLDRQGAYEQYF
TGCGCCAGCAGCTTGTCCCTTGATCGACAGGGGGCATACGAGCAGTACTTC
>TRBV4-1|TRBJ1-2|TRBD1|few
CASSQGGQGFTYGYTF
TGCGCCAGCAGCCAAGGGGGACAGGGCTTTACCTATGGCTACACCTTC
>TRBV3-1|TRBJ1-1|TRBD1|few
CASSQASTGNAEAFF
TGTGCCAGCAGCCAAGCCTCGACAGGGAACGCTGAAGCTTTCTTT
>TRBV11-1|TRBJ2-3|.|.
CASSLERGLSGDTDTQYF
TGTGCCAGCAGCTTAGAGCGCGGACTTTCCGGGGACACAGATACGCAGTATTTT
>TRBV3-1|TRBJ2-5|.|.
CASSLLTDRETQYF
TGTGCCAGCAGCCTTCTGACAGACCGAGAGACCCAGTACTTC
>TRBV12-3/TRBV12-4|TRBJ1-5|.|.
CASSSSGANNQPQHF
TGTGCCAGCAGTTCGTCAGGGGCTAACAATCAGCCCCAGCATTTT
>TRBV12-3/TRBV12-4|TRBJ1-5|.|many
CASSPGVYQPQHF
TGTGCCAGCAGCCCAGGGGTTTATCAGCCCCAGCATTTT
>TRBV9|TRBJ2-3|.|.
CASSPGSYTDTQYF
TGTGCCAGCAGTCCCGGATCGTACACAGATACGCAGTATTTT
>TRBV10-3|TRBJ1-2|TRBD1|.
CAIRGQGQGYGYTF
TGTGCCATCAGGGGACAGGGTCAAGGCTATGGCTACACCTTC
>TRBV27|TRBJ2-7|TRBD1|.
CASSFFGQGYEQYF
TGTGCCAGCAGTTTCTTCGGACAGGGCTACGAGCAGTACTTC
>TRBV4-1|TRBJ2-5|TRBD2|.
CASSQTGTSLETQYF
TGCGCCAGCAGCCAGACCGGGACTAGCTTAGAGACCCAGTACTTC
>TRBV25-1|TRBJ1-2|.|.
CASSESQGFMSYGYTF
TGTGCCAGCAGTGAATCGCAGGGGTTCATGAGCTATGGCTACACCTTC
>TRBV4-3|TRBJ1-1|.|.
CASSQDSGALNTEAFF
TGCGCCAGCAGCCAAGATTCCGGGGCCTTGAACACTGAAGCTTTCTTT
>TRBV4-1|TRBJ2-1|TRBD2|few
CASSRVLSGGAQDEQFF
TGCGCCAGCAGCCGGGTCCTTAGCGGGGGGGCTCAAGATGAGCAGTTCTTC
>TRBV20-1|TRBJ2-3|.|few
CSASPRTDTQYF
TGCAGTGCCAGCCCAAGGACAGATACGCAGTATTTT
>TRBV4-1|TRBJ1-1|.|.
CASSQVYGGADTEAFF
TGCGCCAGCAGCCAAGTCTATGGGGGCGCAGACACTGAAGCTTTCTTT